The rows below give T cell receptor beta chains drawn from one sample of a study of T-cell memory formation after mild COVID-19. TCRdb reanalysed the 5' RACE reads using MiXCR and keeps one entry per CDR3 protein. This table has 190,000 or so distinct CDR3 sequences, around 30% appearing once. What was sequenced was PBMCs or a T cell subset sorted from them (not recorded which). The receptors derive from an adult woman who had mild COVID-19 (a few samples of this study predate the infection). Cell type and time point are not known. Both conserved end residues are part of each CDR3. A D gene is named only where the DNA matches it firmly. Clone size, where shown, is once, few, many, or a class for clones that have expanded.

clone size	V gene	J gene	D gene	CDR3 DNA	CDR3 protein
-	TRBV24-1	TRBJ2-2	-	TGTGCCACCAGTGATTTGAGTCGTGGGGAGCTGTTTTTT	CATSDLSRGELFF
few	TRBV3-1	TRBJ2-7	-	TGTGCCAGCAGCCAAGCCTTGGACCTAGCCTCCTACGAGCAGTACTTC	CASSQALDLASYEQYF
few	TRBV7-6	TRBJ2-3	-	TGTGCCAGCAGCTCTCCGGGGGACAACACAGATACGCAGTATTTT	CASSSPGDNTDTQYF
many	TRBV10-3	TRBJ1-2	-	TGTGCCATCAGTGGCAGGGATCATGGCTACACCTTC	CAISGRDHGYTF
few	TRBV4-2	TRBJ2-7	-	TGTGCCAGCAGCCAACTCTTGTGGGACCCCTACGAGCAGTACTTC	CASSQLLWDPYEQYF
few	TRBV5-1	TRBJ2-5	-	TGCGCCAGCAGCGCGGGGACCCAAGAGACCCAGTACTTC	CASSAGTQETQYF
-	TRBV5-6	TRBJ2-6	-	TGTGCCAGCAGCTTGTTAGGTGGTAGCACTGGGGCCAACGTCCTGACTTTC	CASSLLGGSTGANVLTF
-	TRBV9	TRBJ2-3	-	TGTGCCAGCAGCGTAGTCCCCGGGCGGGGTAGCACAGATACGCAGTATTTT	CASSVVPGRGSTDTQYF
few	TRBV12-3/TRBV12-4	TRBJ1-5	-	TGTGCCAGCAGTTTAGGGAGCCCGACGGGGAGTCAGCCCCAGCATTTT	CASSLGSPTGSQPQHF
-	TRBV11-3	TRBJ2-2	-	TGTGCCAGCAGCTTAGAGGGTCTGGGGCAGGAGAACACCGGGGAGCTGTTTTTT	CASSLEGLGQENTGELFF
-	TRBV6-2/TRBV6-3	TRBJ2-2	-	TGTGCCAGCAGTTTGGGCACGCGAAGGGCTAATACCGGGGAGCTGTTTTTT	CASSLGTRRANTGELFF